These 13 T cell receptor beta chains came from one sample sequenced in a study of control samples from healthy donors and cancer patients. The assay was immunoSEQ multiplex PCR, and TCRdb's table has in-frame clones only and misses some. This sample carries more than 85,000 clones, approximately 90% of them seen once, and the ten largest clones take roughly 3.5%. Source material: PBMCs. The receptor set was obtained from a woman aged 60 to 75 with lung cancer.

In nucleotides, the CDR3 is TGTGCCAGCAGCCGACAGCCTAACTATGGCTACACCTTC. It specifies CASSRQPNYGYTF. The chain has TRBV5-4 and TRBJ1-2; a weak D match, TRBD1 (5 bases). The CDR3 extends over 13 amino acids. CDR1 SGHNT and CDR2 YYREEE come from the germline V gene (reference sequence). The ends were cut back, 4 bases at V and 0 bases at J, with 7 bases in the middle.

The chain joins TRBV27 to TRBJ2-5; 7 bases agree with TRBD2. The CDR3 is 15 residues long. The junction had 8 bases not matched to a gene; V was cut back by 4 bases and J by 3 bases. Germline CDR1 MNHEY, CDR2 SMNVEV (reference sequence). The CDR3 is CASSSLGAGEETQYF. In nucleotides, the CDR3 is TGTGCCAGCAGTTCCCTCGGGGCGGGGGAAGAGACCCAGTACTTC.

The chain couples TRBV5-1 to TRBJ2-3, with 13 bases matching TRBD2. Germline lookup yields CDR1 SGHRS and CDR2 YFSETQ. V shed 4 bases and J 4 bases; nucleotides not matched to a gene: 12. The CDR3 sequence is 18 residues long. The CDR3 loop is CASSHSGGTSGRADTQYF. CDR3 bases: TGCGCCAGCAGCCATTCTGGGGGTACTAGCGGGAGGGCAGATACGCAGTATTTT.

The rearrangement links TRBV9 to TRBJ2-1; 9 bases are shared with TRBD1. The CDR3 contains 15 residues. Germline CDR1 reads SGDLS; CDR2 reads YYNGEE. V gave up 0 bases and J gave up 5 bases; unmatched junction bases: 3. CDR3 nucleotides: TGTGCCAGCAGCGTAGTGGGACAGGGTAACAATGAGCAGTTCTTC. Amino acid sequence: CASSVVGQGNNEQFF.

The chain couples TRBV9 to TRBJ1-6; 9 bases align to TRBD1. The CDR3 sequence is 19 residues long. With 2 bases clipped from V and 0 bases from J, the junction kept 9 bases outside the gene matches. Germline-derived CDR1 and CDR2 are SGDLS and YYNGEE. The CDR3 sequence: CASSVRQGVNSSYNSPLHF. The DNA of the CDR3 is TGTGCCAGCAGCGTGAGACAGGGGGTAAACTCCTCCTATAATTCACCCCTCCACTTT. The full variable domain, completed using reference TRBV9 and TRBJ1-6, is DSGVTQTPKHLITATGQRVTLRCSPRSGDLSVYWYQQSLDQGLQFLIQYYNGEERAKGNILERFSAQQFPDLHSELNLSSLELGDSALYFCASSVRQGVNSSYNSPLHFGNGTRLTVT.

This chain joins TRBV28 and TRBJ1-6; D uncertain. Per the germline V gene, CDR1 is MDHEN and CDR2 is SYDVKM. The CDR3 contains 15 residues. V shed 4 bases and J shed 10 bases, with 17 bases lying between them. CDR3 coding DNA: TGTGCCAGCAGTTCTCCTGGGCGGGTAACATCACCCCTCCACTTT. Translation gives CASSSPGRVTSPLHF.

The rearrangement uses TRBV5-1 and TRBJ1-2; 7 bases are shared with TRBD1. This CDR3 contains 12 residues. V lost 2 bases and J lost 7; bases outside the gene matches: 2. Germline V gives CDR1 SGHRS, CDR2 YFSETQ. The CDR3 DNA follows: TGCGCCAGCAGCTTACAGGGGTCTGGCTACACCTTC. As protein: CASSLQGSGYTF.

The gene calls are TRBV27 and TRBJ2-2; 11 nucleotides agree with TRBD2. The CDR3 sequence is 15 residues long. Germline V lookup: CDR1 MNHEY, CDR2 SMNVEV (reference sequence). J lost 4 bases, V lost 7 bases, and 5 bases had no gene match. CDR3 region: CASMSGTSGTGELFF. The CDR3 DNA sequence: TGTGCCAGCATGTCCGGGACTAGCGGCACCGGGGAGCTGTTTTTT.

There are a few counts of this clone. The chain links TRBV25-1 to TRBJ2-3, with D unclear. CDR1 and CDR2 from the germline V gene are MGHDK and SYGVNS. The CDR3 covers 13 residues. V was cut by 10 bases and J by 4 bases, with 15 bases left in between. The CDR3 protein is CATRRSFADTQYF. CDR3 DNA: TGTGCCACTAGAAGGTCCTTCGCAGATACGCAGTATTTT.

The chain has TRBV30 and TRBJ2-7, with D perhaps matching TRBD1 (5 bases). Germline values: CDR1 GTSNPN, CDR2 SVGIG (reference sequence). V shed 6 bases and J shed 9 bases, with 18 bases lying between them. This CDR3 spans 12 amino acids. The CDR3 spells CACLREGVAQYF. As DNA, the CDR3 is TGTGCCTGTCTTAGGGAAGGGGTGGCGCAGTACTTC.

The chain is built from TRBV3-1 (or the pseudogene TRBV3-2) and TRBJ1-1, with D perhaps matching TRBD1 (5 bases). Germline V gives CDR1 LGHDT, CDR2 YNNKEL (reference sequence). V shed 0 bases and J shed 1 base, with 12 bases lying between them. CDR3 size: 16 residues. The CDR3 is CASSQDPGTTNTEAFF. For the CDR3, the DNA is TGTGCCAGCAGCCAAGACCCCGGGACCACGAACACTGAAGCTTTCTTT.

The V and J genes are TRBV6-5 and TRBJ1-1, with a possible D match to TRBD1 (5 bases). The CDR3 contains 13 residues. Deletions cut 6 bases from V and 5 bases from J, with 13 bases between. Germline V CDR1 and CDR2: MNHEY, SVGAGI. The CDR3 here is CASRGPEATEAFF. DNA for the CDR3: TGTGCCAGCAGGGGACCCGAGGCGACTGAAGCTTTCTTT.

Written as DNA, the CDR3 is TGTGCCAGCAGTTACTCTAGACAGGGGGTACGGGATGGCTACACCTTC. As protein: CASSYSRQGVRDGYTF. The chain combines TRBV6-5 with TRBJ1-2; 9 positions agree with TRBD1. CDR1 and CDR2 (germline): MNHEY, SVGAGI. CDR3 size: 16 residues. J was trimmed by 6 bases and V by 0 bases; bases with no gene match: 8.